These 20 T cell receptor beta chains share one sample of origin, sequenced in a study of neurological immune-mediated disorders. One entry per CDR3 protein results from TCRdb running MiXCR on the 5' RACE reads. The table shows roughly 28,000 distinct CDR3 sequences, with 3.3% occurring only once. Sequenced: PBMCs. Source of these receptors: a woman aged 25 to 39 with multiple sclerosis.

Ten or more counts support this clonotype. It may be a read error: a sequence one base away is much more abundant. The genes are TRBV29-1 and TRBJ1-1; the D is unclear. The V gene lost 6 bases and the J gene lost 0 bases, with 11 bases spanning the gap. The germline CDR1 and CDR2 sequences are SQVTM and ANQGSEA. The CDR3 spans 13 residues. The CDR3 DNA is TGCAGCGTATCCCTAACTTTGAACACTGAAGCTTTCTTT. This translates into CSVSLTLNTEAFF.

This clonotype has ten or more counts. The chain links TRBV6-2 or TRBV6-3 to TRBJ2-2, with D unresolved. This CDR3 spans 11 amino acids. Germline assignment: CDR1 MNHEY and CDR2 SVGEGT. V gave up 2 bases and J gave up 6 bases, with 1 base separating them. The CDR3 here is CASSYPGELFF. CDR3 bases: TGTGCCAGCAGTTACCCCGGGGAGCTGTTTTTT.

This clonotype was observed at least ten times. This sequence joins TRBV2 and TRBJ2-1; D is unresolved. Germline values: CDR1 SNHLY, CDR2 FYNNEI. Trimming left V 5 bases short and J 7 bases short, with 6 bases between. This CDR3 is 11 amino acids long. The CDR3 DNA sequence: TGTGCCAGCAGTTGGTGGAATGAGCAGTTCTTC. Residues: CASSWWNEQFF. Using reference TRBV2 and TRBJ2-1 for the parts outside the CDR3, the full variable domain is EPEVTQTPSHQVTQMGQEVILRCVPISNHLYFYWYRQILGQKVEFLVSFYNNEISEKSEIFDDQFSVERPDGSNFTLKIRSTKLEDSAMYFCASSWWNEQFFGPGTRLTVL.

In this sample, this clonotype turned up many times. J is TRBJ2-7 and V is TRBV7-2; tentative D call: TRBD1 (7 bases). Germline V gene data show CDR1 as SGHTA and CDR2 as FQGNSA. V dropped 2 bases and J dropped 3 bases, with 11 bases sitting between them. The CDR3 runs to 14 residues. DNA for the CDR3: TGTGCCAGCAGCTTATCAGGGGGACTCTACGAGCAGTACTTC. Translating it yields CASSLSGGLYEQYF.

There are a few counts of this clonotype. This chain links TRBV6-2 or TRBV6-3 with TRBJ2-7; TRBD1 might be the D (6 bases). Trimming left V 11 bases short and J 0 bases short, with 14 bases between. There are 13 residues in the CDR3. CDR1 and CDR2 (germline): MNHEY, SVGEGT. This CDR3 is CAVRRDNSYEQYF. CDR3 bases: TGTGCCGTCCGACGGGACAACTCCTACGAGCAGTACTTC.

In its sample, this clonotype was seen many times. The J gene is TRBJ2-1, the V gene TRBV20-1; D call uncertain. Germline CDR1 DFQATT, CDR2 SNEGSKA (reference sequence). This CDR3 region has 13 residues. V lost 3 bases, J lost 5 bases, and 11 bases lay in between. The CDR3 DNA sequence: TGCAGTGCTAGTCTAGGTCCAAACAATGAGCAGTTCTTC. It encodes CSASLGPNNEQFF.

This clonotype was recorded at least ten times. The rearrangement links TRBV7-2 to TRBJ2-3, with D perhaps TRBD1 (6 bases). This CDR3 is 16 amino acids long. The germline gives CDR1 SGHTA, CDR2 FQGNSA. Trimming removed 5 bases from V and 4 bases from J, with 19 bases in between. This CDR3 reads CASSPVGQSSPDTQYF. DNA of the CDR3: TGTGCCAGCAGCCCGGTCGGACAGTCGAGCCCAGATACGCAGTATTTT.

This clonotype was counted ten times or more. This chain connects TRBV5-1 to TRBJ1-1; unclear D gene. CDR3 length: 14 amino acids. The V gene lost 4 bases and the J gene lost 1 base, with 11 bases spanning the gap. Germline V gene data show CDR1 as SGHRS and CDR2 as YFSETQ. CDR3 sequence (DNA): TGCGCCAGCAGCGGTGGAGGGTCGAACACTGAAGCTTTCTTT. Amino acids: CASSGGGSNTEAFF. Filled out from reference TRBV5-1 and TRBJ1-1, the complete variable domain reads KAGVTQTPRYLIKTRGQQVTLSCSPISGHRSVSWYQQTPGQGLQFLFEYFSETQRNKGNFPGRFSGRQFSNSRSEMNVSTLELGDSALYLCASSGGGSNTEAFFGQGTRLTVV.

As for this clonotype: A much larger clonotype is one base distant, so this may be a read error. The chain carries TRBV20-1 and TRBJ1-2, with D possibly matching TRBD1 (6 bases). This CDR3 has 12 amino acids. The germline CDR1 and CDR2 sequences are DFQATT and SNEGSKA (reference sequence). V was trimmed by 3 bases and J by 12 bases, leaving 17 bases between them. The DNA for the CDR3 is TGCAGTGCTAGTGCGTCGACAGGAGGCCACACCTTC. This gives the protein CSASASTGGHTF.

The rearrangement joins TRBV12-3 or TRBV12-4 to TRBJ1-3; D is uncertain. There are 11 residues in the CDR3. V lost 6 bases, J lost 6 bases, and 6 bases lay in between. The CDR3 DNA reads as TGTGCCAGCAGAACAAAAAACACCATATATTTT. Protein product: CASRTKNTIYF.

This clonotype was counted ten times or more. The chain joins TRBV20-1 to TRBJ2-1; 9 positions match TRBD2. CDR1 is DFQATT, CDR2 SNEGSKA, per germline (reference sequence). The V and J ends lost 3 bases and 2 bases, in that order; junction bases with no gene match: 17. The CDR3 spans 19 residues. The CDR3 coding sequence is TGCAGTGCTAGTCGTCCCCGGCGGGGGGGAAATACAGCCTACAATGAGCAGTTCTTC. The encoded protein is CSASRPRRGGNTAYNEQFF.

The sample holds many counts of this clonotype. The V gene is TRBV7-2, the J gene TRBJ2-1; 11 positions match TRBD2. Germline V CDR1 and CDR2: SGHTA, FQGNSA. The V segment lost 5 bases and the J segment 6 bases; nucleotides outside the gene matches: 6. The CDR3 runs to 15 residues. CDR3: CASSRVGTSGNEQFF. CDR3 coding DNA: TGTGCCAGCAGCAGAGTAGGGACTAGCGGCAATGAGCAGTTCTTC.

This clonotype was observed many times. The V gene is TRBV6-5, the J gene TRBJ2-7; 7 nucleotides align to TRBD2. With V trimmed by 6 bases and J by 2 bases, 10 bases remained unmatched. Germline CDR1 and CDR2: MNHEY and SVGAGI. The CDR3 extends over 15 amino acids. CDR3 sequence: CASRKSGVSAYEQYF. Here the CDR3 DNA reads TGTGCCAGCAGAAAAAGCGGGGTCTCGGCCTACGAGCAGTACTTC.

This clonotype was detected many times. The V and J genes are TRBV2 and TRBJ2-5; D uncertain. CDR1 and CDR2 from the germline V gene are SNHLY and FYNNEI. CDR3 length: 13 amino acids. Deletions cut 11 bases from V and 5 bases from J, with 18 bases between. In nucleotides, the CDR3 is TGTGCCTCGACTTCGGACCGAATGGAGACCCAGTACTTC. It codes for CASTSDRMETQYF.

This clonotype showed up just a few times. This could be a read error, since a much larger clone is one nucleotide away. The V gene is TRBV2, the J gene TRBJ2-1, with D perhaps given as TRBD1 or TRBD2 (5 bases each). The CDR3 is 16 amino acids. Germline lookup yields CDR1 SNHLY and CDR2 FYNNEI. The V gene lost 6 bases and the J gene lost 2 bases, with 17 bases spanning the gap. CDR3 protein: CASRNTEGFTYNEQFF. The CDR3 DNA sequence: TGTGCCAGCAGGAACACCGAGGGGTTTACCTACAATGAGCAGTTCTTC.

This clonotype was observed at least ten times. The chain couples TRBV7-2 to TRBJ2-3, with a weak D call TRBD1 (7 bases). Germline V lookup: CDR1 SGHTA, CDR2 FQGNSA. The V gene lost 6 bases and the J gene lost 2 bases, with 18 bases spanning the gap. This CDR3 has 16 amino acids. CDR3 amino acids: CASRPPGRGATDTQYF. CDR3 sequence (DNA): TGTGCCAGCAGGCCACCCGGCAGGGGGGCCACAGATACGCAGTATTTT.

This clonotype was found many times. The chain recombines TRBV20-1 with TRBJ1-4; D call uncertain. The CDR3 has 13 amino acids. Trimming stripped 0 bases from V and 8 bases from J, with 10 bases between. From germline, CDR1 is DFQATT and CDR2 SNEGSKA (reference sequence). In DNA form, the CDR3 reads TGCAGTGCTAGAGATCCGGGAGAAGAAAAACTGTTTTTT. Amino acid sequence: CSARDPGEEKLFF.

This clonotype was recorded many times. The rearrangement joins TRBV6-5 to TRBJ1-6, with D perhaps matching TRBD1 (6 bases). Trimming stripped 7 bases from V and 5 bases from J, with 27 bases between. CDR1 is MNHEY and CDR2 is SVGAGI in the germline V gene. The CDR3 consists of 19 residues. Written as DNA, the CDR3 is TGTGCCAGCAAAAAACCGCGTCTTCCCGGGACACTAGATAATTCACCCCTCCACTTT. The encoded protein is CASKKPRLPGTLDNSPLHF.

In its sample, this clonotype was seen many times. The rearrangement joins TRBV20-1 to TRBJ1-4, with a weak D call TRBD1 (6 bases). This CDR3 has 14 amino acids. The germline V gene has CDR1 DFQATT and CDR2 SNEGSKA (reference sequence). V was cut by 3 bases and J by 4 bases, with 12 bases left in between. CDR3 residues: CSARNRALNEKLFF. CDR3 sequence (DNA): TGCAGTGCTAGGAACAGGGCTCTTAATGAAAAACTGTTTTTT.

This clonotype was recorded many times. The chain carries TRBV10-1 and TRBJ2-2; D uncertain. CDR1 is WNHNN, CDR2 SYGVQD, per germline (reference sequence). Trimming cost V 4 bases and J 6 bases, with 6 bases left between them. The CDR3 loop spans 12 amino acids. The CDR3 DNA reads as TGCGCCAGCAGTGTTTTGGCCGGGGAGCTGTTTTTT. This gives the protein CASSVLAGELFF.